The 22 T cell receptor beta chains in this list originate from one sample, sequenced in a study of monozygotic twins with inflammatory bowel disease. From the 5' RACE reads, TCRdb lists one entry per CDR3 protein and no DNA. This sample's clone table lists 300,000 to 400,000 distinct CDR3 sequences. The sequencing sample was made of blood. The receptor source for this set is a human donor with ulcerative colitis or Crohn's disease, or a healthy co-twin of an affected twin (not recorded which).

V is TRBV5-5 and J is TRBJ2-7; TCRdb selects TRBD1, and the lack of DNA leaves this call unchecked. This CDR3 is built from 14 residues. Germline loops: CDR1 SGHKS, CDR2 YYEKEE (reference sequence). The CDR3 reads CASSPQGIGYEQYF.

The J gene is TRBJ1-5, the V gene TRBV27. Germline lookup yields CDR1 MNHEY and CDR2 SMNVEV (reference sequence). CDR3 size: 13 residues. The CDR3 spells CASSHYSNQPQHF.

This rearrangement joins TRBV5-6 to TRBJ2-7; the TRBD1 assignment by TCRdb is unverifiable without DNA. The CDR3 is 14 residues long. Germline V lookup: CDR1 SGHDT, CDR2 YYEEEE. CDR3 sequence reads: CASSVSGTAYEQYF.

The chain recombines TRBV5-1 with TRBJ1-1; as DNA is missing, the TRBD1 call by TCRdb cannot be tested. This CDR3 region has 15 residues. The germline CDR1 and CDR2 sequences are SGHRS and YFSETQ. This CDR3 is CASSLDRALNTEAFF.

V usage is TRBV7-2 and J usage is TRBJ2-5; there is no DNA to check the TCRdb D call of TRBD1. The length of the CDR3 is 17 residues. CDR1 is SGHTA, CDR2 FQGNSA, per germline. This CDR3 reads CASSSSGTIQLGKTQYF.

J is TRBJ1-5 and V is TRBV20-1. This CDR3 is 15 amino acids long. Germline assignment: CDR1 DFQATT and CDR2 SNEGSKA (reference sequence). This CDR3 is CSAIKAFAADQPQHF.

The V and J genes are TRBV12-3 or TRBV12-4 and TRBJ2-5. The CDR3 consists of 15 residues. The CDR3 reads CASSHSFGGQETQYF.

The chain combines TRBV5-1 with TRBJ2-1; there is no DNA to check the TCRdb D call of TRBD1. This CDR3 contains 15 residues. Germline CDR1 and CDR2: SGHRS and YFSETQ. Here the CDR3 reads CASSFYPGVLNEQFF.

The chain recombines TRBV4-3 with TRBJ2-5; TCRdb outputs TRBD1, but without DNA this stays unchecked. CDR1 and CDR2 (germline): LGHNA, YSLEER. This CDR3 has 16 residues. Here the CDR3 reads CASSQLQTGQVETQYF.

The chain's CDR3 is CASRKTGVNTEAFF. This chain joins TRBV27 and TRBJ1-1; TCRdb proposes TRBD1, but this gene call is untestable without DNA. CDR3 length: 14 residues. Germline CDR1 reads MNHEY; CDR2 reads SMNVEV (reference sequence).

This chain connects TRBV3-1 to TRBJ1-1; TCRdb selects TRBD1, and the lack of DNA leaves this call unchecked. Germline CDR1 and CDR2: LGHDT and YNNKEL (reference sequence). There are 14 residues in the CDR3. The CDR3 region is CASSSRRANTEAFF.

The V gene is TRBV20-1, the J gene TRBJ1-4; the TCRdb D gene call, TRBD1, has no DNA to confirm it. The CDR3 runs to 15 residues. Germline CDR1 is DFQATT and CDR2 is SNEGSKA (reference sequence). The CDR3 here is CSARGGRGINEKLFF.

The chain couples TRBV30 to TRBJ2-7; the TRBD1 assignment by TCRdb is unverifiable without DNA. The CDR3 covers 14 residues. CDR1 is GTSNPN and CDR2 is SVGIG in the germline V gene (reference sequence). The CDR3 here is CAWTGPGQAGEQYF.

The J gene is TRBJ2-3, the V gene TRBV19. The germline CDR1 and CDR2 sequences are LNHDA and SQIVND (reference sequence). The CDR3 covers 14 residues. The CDR3 sequence is CASSISPATDTQYF.

The chain combines TRBV5-1 with TRBJ2-1; TCRdb indicates TRBD2, and absent DNA this call remains unverified. CDR3 length equals 16 residues. CDR1 and CDR2 (germline): SGHRS, YFSETQ. The CDR3 loop reads CASRALAGTNYNEQFF.

V and J are TRBV5-1 and TRBJ1-3; TCRdb proposes TRBD1, but this gene call is untestable without DNA. This CDR3 has 16 amino acids. Germline CDR1 reads SGHRS; CDR2 reads YFSETQ. The CDR3 loop reads CASSLGTEDSGNTIYF. Variable domain in full (rest from reference TRBV5-1 and TRBJ1-3): KAGVTQTPRYLIKTRGQQVTLSCSPISGHRSVSWYQQTPGQGLQFLFEYFSETQRNKGNFPGRFSGRQFSNSRSEMNVSTLELGDSALYLCASSLGTEDSGNTIYFGEGSWLTVV.

The J gene is TRBJ2-1, the V gene TRBV24-1; the TCRdb call, TRBD1, lacks DNA for checking. This CDR3 has 13 amino acids. CDR1 and CDR2 (germline): KGHDR, SFDVKD. The CDR3 sequence is CATRNRGQHEQFF.

The rearrangement uses TRBV9 and TRBJ1-6; the TRBD1 assignment by TCRdb is unverifiable without DNA. The length of the CDR3 is 18 residues. Germline V gene data show CDR1 as SGDLS and CDR2 as YYNGEE. CDR3 residues: CASSASPGQGAYNSPLHF.

J is TRBJ1-1 and V is TRBV5-1; TCRdb designates TRBD1, a call that cannot be tested without DNA. Germline CDR1 reads SGHRS; CDR2 reads YFSETQ. The CDR3 runs to 17 residues. The CDR3 spells CASSLEGTGILNTEAFF.

The gene calls are TRBV24-1 and TRBJ1-5; TCRdb's D call, TRBD1, is unchecked because there is no DNA. The CDR3 is made up of 18 amino acids. Germline loops: CDR1 KGHDR, CDR2 SFDVKD. The CDR3: CATFPSDLQEISNQPQHF.

The genes are TRBV29-1 and TRBJ2-1. The CDR3 contains 12 residues. The germline V gene has CDR1 SQVTM and CDR2 ANQGSEA. The CDR3 sequence: CSVEFRRNEQFF.

The chain employs TRBV15 and TRBJ1-1. CDR1 LNHNV and CDR2 YYDKDF come from the germline V gene (reference sequence). The CDR3 runs to 15 residues. The CDR3 sequence is CATSRATVMNTEAFF.